This TCR beta chain was identified in a study of post-analysis software for immune sequencing data. Study in general: The disease courses covered relapsing-remitting, secondary progressive and progressive-relapsing multiple sclerosis.

Per germline, CDR1 DFQATT and CDR2 SNEGSKA (reference sequence). The CDR3 covers 15 residues. V lost 3 bases and J 6 bases, leaving 21 bases between the germline ends. Incorporated into the TCR beta cDNA libraries were unique molecular identifiers, which served to reduce PCR and sequencing biases. T cells, 1 to 10 million of them, yielded hundreds of thousands of cDNA molecules. TCRdb re-called the PCR reads through MiXCR, storing one row per CDR3 protein. The sample has 500,000 to 600,000 distinct CDR3 sequences, about 40% seen once. Whole-study findings and limits: Among multiple sclerosis patients, normalized Chao1 diversity was significantly below that of controls. Elevated frequency relative to controls characterized roughly five TRBV segments in patients, TRBV5-6, TRBV5-1 and TRBV20-1 among them.

There are a few counts of this clonotype. Its antigen is not known. The source is a girl between 10 and 17 years old with multiple sclerosis. This chain connects TRBV20-1 to TRBJ2-7; possible D gene TRBD2, 6 bases. The source material was blood. The CDR3 nucleotides are TGCAGTGCTAGTAGCCCCCGACTAGATGCCGGCGAGCAGTACTTC. Encoded protein: CSASSPRLDAGEQYF.